What follows describes a single TCR beta chain. Sequencing used immunoSEQ multiplex PCR; TCRdb keeps in-frame clones, though not all of them. Here the sample spans approximately 50,000 clones, approximately 93% being singletons. The CDR3 consists of 15 residues. V dropped 7 bases and J dropped 0 bases, with 15 bases sitting between them. From germline, CDR1 is MDHEN and CDR2 SYDVKM. This clonotype originated in a man aged 40-49 years with rheumatoid arthritis. Specimen: PBMCs. This chain connects TRBV28 to TRBJ1-2, with a weak D call TRBD1 (5 bases). CDR3 residues: CASMDILGTNYGYTF. CDR3 DNA: TGTGCCAGCATGGACATTCTGGGGACTAACTATGGCTACACCTTC.